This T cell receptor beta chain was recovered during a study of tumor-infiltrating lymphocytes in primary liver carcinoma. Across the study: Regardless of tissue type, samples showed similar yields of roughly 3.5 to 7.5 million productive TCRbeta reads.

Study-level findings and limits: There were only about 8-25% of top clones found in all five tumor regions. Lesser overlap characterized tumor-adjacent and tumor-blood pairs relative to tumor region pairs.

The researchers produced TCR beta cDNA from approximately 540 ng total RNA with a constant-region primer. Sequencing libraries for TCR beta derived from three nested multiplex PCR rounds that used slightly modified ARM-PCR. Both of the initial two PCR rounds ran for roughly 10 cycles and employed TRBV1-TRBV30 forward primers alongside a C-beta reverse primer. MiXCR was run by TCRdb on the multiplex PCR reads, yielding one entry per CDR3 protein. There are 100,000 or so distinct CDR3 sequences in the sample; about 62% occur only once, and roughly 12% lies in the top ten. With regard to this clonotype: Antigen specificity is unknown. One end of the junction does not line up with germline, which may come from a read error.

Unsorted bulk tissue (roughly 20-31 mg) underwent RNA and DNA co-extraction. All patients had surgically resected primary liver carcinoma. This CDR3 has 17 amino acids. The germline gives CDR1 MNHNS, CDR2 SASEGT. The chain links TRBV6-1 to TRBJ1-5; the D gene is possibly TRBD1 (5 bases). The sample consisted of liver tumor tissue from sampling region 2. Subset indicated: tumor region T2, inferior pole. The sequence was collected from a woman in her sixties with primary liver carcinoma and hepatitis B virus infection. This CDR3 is CAGSDRGTQDRYQPQHF. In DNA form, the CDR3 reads TGTGCCGGCAGTGATCGCGGGACCCAGGATAGGTATCAGCCCCAGCATTTT.